This T cell receptor beta chain emerged from a study of control samples from healthy donors and cancer patients. The CDR3 loop spans 16 amino acids. V was clipped by 7 bases and J by 0 bases; unmatched bases: 5. Germline V CDR1 and CDR2: SNHLY, FYNNEI. TCRdb's table, derived via immunoSEQ multiplex PCR, lists solely in-frame clones and lacks some. The sample lists 200,000 to 250,000 clones, roughly 94% seen once, with 1.5% in the top ten. This chain connects TRBV2 to TRBJ2-6; 8 nucleotides align to TRBD2. This sequence originates from a man aged 50-60 years in good health. The sequencing sample was made of blood. This CDR3 reads CASKRGGDSGANVLTF. CDR3 nucleotides: TGTGCCAGCAAACGGGGGGGCGACTCTGGGGCCAACGTCCTGACTTTC.